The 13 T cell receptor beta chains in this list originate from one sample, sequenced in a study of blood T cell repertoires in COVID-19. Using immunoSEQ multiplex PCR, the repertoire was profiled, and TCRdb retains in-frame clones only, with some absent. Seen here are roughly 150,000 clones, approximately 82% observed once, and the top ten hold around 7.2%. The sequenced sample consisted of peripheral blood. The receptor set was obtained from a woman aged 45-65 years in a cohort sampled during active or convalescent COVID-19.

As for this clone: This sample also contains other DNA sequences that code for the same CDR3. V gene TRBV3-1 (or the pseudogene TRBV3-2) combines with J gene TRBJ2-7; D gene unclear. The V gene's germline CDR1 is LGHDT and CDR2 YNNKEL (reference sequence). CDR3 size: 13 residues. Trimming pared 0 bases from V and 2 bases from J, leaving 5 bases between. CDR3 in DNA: TGTGCCAGCAGCCAAGATCGAGCCTACGAGCAGTACTTC. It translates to CASSQDRAYEQYF.

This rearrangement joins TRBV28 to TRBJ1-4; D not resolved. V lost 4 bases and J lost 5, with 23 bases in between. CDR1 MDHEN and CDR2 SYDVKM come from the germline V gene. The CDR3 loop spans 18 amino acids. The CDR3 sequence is CASSSTGRGWGLNEKLFF. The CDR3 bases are TGTGCCAGCAGTTCGACTGGACGGGGTTGGGGTTTGAATGAAAAACTGTTTTTT.

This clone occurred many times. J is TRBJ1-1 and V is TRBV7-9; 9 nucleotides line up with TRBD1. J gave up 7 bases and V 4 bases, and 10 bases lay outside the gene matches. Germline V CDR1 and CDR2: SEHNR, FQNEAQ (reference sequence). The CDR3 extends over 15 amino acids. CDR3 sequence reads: CASSYLEQGAGEAFF. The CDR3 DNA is TGTGCCAGCAGCTACCTGGAACAGGGGGCCGGTGAAGCTTTCTTT.

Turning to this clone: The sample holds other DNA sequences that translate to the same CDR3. As DNA, the CDR3 is TGTGCCAGCAGCTCGCGCCGGGACAGGGACGGCTACACCTTC. This encodes CASSSRRDRDGYTF. The V and J genes are TRBV7-2 and TRBJ1-2; 9 nucleotides align to TRBD1. This CDR3 spans 14 amino acids. The junction had 8 bases not matched to a gene; V was cut back by 4 bases and J by 8 bases. CDR1 SGHTA and CDR2 FQGNSA come from the germline V gene.

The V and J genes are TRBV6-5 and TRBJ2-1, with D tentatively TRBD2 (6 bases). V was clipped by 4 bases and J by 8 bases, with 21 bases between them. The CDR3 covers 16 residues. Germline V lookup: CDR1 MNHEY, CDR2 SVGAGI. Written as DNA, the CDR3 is TGTGCCAGCAGTTCGTCGGGACTCCTCCAGGTCCATGAGCAGTTCTTC. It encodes CASSSSGLLQVHEQFF.

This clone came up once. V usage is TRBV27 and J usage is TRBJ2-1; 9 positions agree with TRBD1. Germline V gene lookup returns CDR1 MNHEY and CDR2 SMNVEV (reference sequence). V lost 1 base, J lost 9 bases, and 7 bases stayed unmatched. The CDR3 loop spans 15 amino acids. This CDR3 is CASSLLSVTGGEQFF. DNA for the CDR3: TGTGCCAGCAGTTTATTATCGGTGACAGGGGGTGAGCAGTTCTTC.

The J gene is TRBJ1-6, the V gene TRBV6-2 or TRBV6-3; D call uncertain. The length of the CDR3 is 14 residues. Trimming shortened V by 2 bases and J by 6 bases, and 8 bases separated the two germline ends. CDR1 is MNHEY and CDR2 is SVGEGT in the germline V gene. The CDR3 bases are TGTGCCAGCAGTTACGAGGGCGGTAATTCACCCCTCCACTTT. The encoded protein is CASSYEGGNSPLHF.

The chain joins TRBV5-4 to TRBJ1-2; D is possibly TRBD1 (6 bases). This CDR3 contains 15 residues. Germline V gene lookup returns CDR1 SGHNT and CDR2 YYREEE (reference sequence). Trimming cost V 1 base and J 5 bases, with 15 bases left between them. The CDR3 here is CASSLNRGAHYGYTF. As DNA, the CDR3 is TGTGCCAGCAGCTTGAACCGGGGGGCACATTATGGCTACACCTTC.

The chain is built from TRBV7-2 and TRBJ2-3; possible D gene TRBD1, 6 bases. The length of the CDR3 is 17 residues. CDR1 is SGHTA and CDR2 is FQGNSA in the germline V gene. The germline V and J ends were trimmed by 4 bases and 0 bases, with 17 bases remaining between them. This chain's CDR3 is CASSSRTAYASTDTQYF. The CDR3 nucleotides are TGTGCCAGCAGCTCTCGGACAGCTTATGCTAGCACAGATACGCAGTATTTT.

The CDR3 DNA is TGTGCCAGCAGTGGAGGAACTGGAAACACCATATATTTT. Protein: CASSGGTGNTIYF. This sequence joins TRBV2 and TRBJ1-3; D unresolved. There are 13 residues in the CDR3. Trimming removed 4 bases from V and 2 bases from J, with 6 bases in between. In germline, CDR1 is SNHLY, CDR2 FYNNEI.

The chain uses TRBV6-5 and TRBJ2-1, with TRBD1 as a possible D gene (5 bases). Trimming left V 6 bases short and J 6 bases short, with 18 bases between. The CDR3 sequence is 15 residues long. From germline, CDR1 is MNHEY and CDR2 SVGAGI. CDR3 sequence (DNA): TGTGCCAGCAGCGGACAAGGATTATTGTTCAATGAGCAGTTCTTC. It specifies CASSGQGLLFNEQFF.

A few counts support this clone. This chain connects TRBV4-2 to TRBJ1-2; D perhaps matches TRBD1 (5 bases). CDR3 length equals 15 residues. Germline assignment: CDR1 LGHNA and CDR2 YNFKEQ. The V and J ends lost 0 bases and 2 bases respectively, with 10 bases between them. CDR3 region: CASSQELKGNYGYTF. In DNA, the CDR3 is TGTGCCAGCAGCCAAGAACTCAAGGGGAACTATGGCTACACCTTC.

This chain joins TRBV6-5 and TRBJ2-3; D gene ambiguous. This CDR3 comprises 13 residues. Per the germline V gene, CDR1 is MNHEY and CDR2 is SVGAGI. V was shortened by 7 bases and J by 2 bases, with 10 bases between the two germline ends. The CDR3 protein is CASTPGYTDTQYF. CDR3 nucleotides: TGTGCCAGCACCCCCGGGTACACAGATACGCAGTATTTT.